Presented here are 18 T cell receptor beta chains from one specimen sequenced in a study of CD8 T cells in ankylosing spondylitis. Study-level points and caveats: Eight or nine highly homologous variants made up a TCR beta motif that seemed to typify ankylosing spondylitis blood.

The antigens of these receptors remain unknown. A single record per CDR3 protein comes from TCRdb applying MiXCR to the 5' RACE reads. The table has about 510,000 distinct CDR3 sequences, about 5.4% seen once. Sequences were obtained from blood, either unsorted or a sorted T cell fraction (not recorded which). The source is a male donor with ankylosing spondylitis.

CDR3 in DNA: TGCGCCAGCAGCTCACGACTAGCGCAGAGCACAGATACGCAGTATTTT. This gives the protein CASSSRLAQSTDTQYF. The rearrangement links TRBV4-3 to TRBJ2-3; TRBD2 aligns across 8 bases. The ends lost 5 bases at V and 0 bases at J; junction bases unmatched: 7. There are 16 residues in the CDR3. Germline lookup yields CDR1 LGHNA and CDR2 YSLEER.

At least ten counts were recorded for this clonotype. The rearrangement uses TRBV18 and TRBJ1-2; 9 bases are shared with TRBD1. V shed 0 bases and J 7 bases; nucleotides not matched to a gene: 9. Germline values: CDR1 KGHSH, CDR2 LQKENI. This CDR3 is 16 amino acids long. CDR3 in amino acids: CASSPPSGQGQGGYTF. CDR3 bases: TGTGCCAGCTCACCACCCTCCGGACAGGGGCAGGGTGGCTACACCTTC.

This clonotype was seen many times. V usage is TRBV29-1 and J usage is TRBJ2-3; 12 nucleotides match TRBD2. J lost 4 bases, V lost 4 bases, and 9 bases had no gene match. The CDR3 totals 16 residues. Germline CDR1 SQVTM, CDR2 ANQGSEA. This CDR3 reads CSVGGLAGELADTQYF. The DNA of the CDR3 is TGCAGCGTTGGGGGACTAGCGGGCGAGTTGGCAGATACGCAGTATTTT.

This clonotype was counted at least ten times. V usage is TRBV5-6 and J usage is TRBJ1-1; D not certain. CDR1 and CDR2 from the germline V gene are SGHDT and YYEEEE. The CDR3 is made up of 13 amino acids. V was shortened by 0 bases and J by 7 bases, with 10 bases between the two germline ends. This chain's CDR3 is CASSLVAGGEAFF. The CDR3 DNA sequence: TGTGCCAGCAGCTTGGTTGCAGGAGGTGAAGCTTTCTTT.

This clonotype was found many times. V is TRBV15 and J is TRBJ2-2, with a weak D call TRBD2 (5 bases). The germline gives CDR1 LNHNV, CDR2 YYDKDF (reference sequence). The CDR3 spans 13 residues. Trimming shortened V by 1 base and J by 7 bases, and 7 bases separated the two germline ends. CDR3: CATSRGESGELFF. The CDR3 DNA sequence: TGTGCCACCAGCAGAGGGGAGAGCGGGGAGCTGTTTTTT.

There are many counts of this clonotype. The chain links TRBV11-2 to TRBJ1-2; D gene uncertain. Trimming removed 1 base from V and 9 bases from J, with 9 bases in between. The CDR3 length is 12 residues. The germline gives CDR1 SGHAT, CDR2 FQNNGV. The CDR3 here is CASSLARVSYTF. Written as DNA, the CDR3 is TGTGCCAGCAGCTTAGCAAGGGTCAGCTACACCTTC.

The chain carries TRBV28 and TRBJ2-7, with 9 bases identical to TRBD1. V lost 4 bases and J lost 10; bases outside the gene matches: 11. Germline CDR1 reads MDHEN; CDR2 reads SYDVKM. This CDR3 region has 14 residues. As DNA, the CDR3 is TGTGCCAGCAGTTCGGGACAGGGCCCTTCTAGTCAGTACTTC. This encodes CASSSGQGPSSQYF.

The gene calls are TRBV19 and TRBJ2-1, with TRBD2 matching over 7 bases. Germline CDR1 LNHDA, CDR2 SQIVND (reference sequence). Germline trimming cut 2 bases from V and 16 bases from J; bases unmatched to any gene: 11. CDR3 size: 13 residues. The CDR3 bases are TGTGCCAGTAGTATACAATCGGGAGGTTTCTTTTTCTTC. Translation gives CASSIQSGGFFFF.

This clonotype was picked up many times. This chain uses TRBV20-1 with TRBJ1-2; possible D gene TRBD1, 5 bases. With 4 bases removed from V and 4 bases from J, the gap between germline ends came to 10 bases. Germline V gene sequence: CDR1 DFQATT, CDR2 SNEGSKA (reference sequence). The CDR3 is 12 amino acids. The CDR3 sequence is CSATIGAYGYTF. CDR3 DNA: TGCAGTGCTACCATAGGGGCCTATGGCTACACCTTC.

This clonotype was seen only once. The chain employs TRBV2 and TRBJ1-1; no reliable D call. The CDR3 is 16 residues long. Germline V gives CDR1 SNHLY, CDR2 FYNNEI. With 6 bases removed from V and 1 base from J, the gap between germline ends came to 18 bases. In nucleotides, the CDR3 is TGTGCCAGCAGGGCCTGGGAGGAAGTAAGGAACACTGAAGCTTTCTTT. Its translation: CASRAWEEVRNTEAFF.

This clonotype has a count of ten or more. V usage is TRBV4-3 and J usage is TRBJ1-5; D ambiguous. The CDR3 is made up of 16 amino acids. Deletions cut 0 bases from V and 0 bases from J, with 9 bases between. CDR1 is LGHNA and CDR2 is YSLEER in the germline V gene. DNA of the CDR3: TGCGCCAGCAGCCAAGATGCGGCTTATAGCAATCAGCCCCAGCATTTT. Translated: CASSQDAAYSNQPQHF.

This clonotype was seen many times. The V call is TRBV12-3 or TRBV12-4, the J call TRBJ2-3, with 9 bases matching TRBD2. The CDR3 totals 16 residues. Trimming took 8 bases from V and 6 from J; bases not matched to a gene: 15. The CDR3 sequence: CASVPYQEAGGDTQYF. The CDR3 coding sequence is TGTGCCAGCGTGCCTTACCAAGAAGCGGGAGGTGATACGCAGTATTTT.

This chain links TRBV6-2 or TRBV6-3 with TRBJ2-1, with D possibly being TRBD1 (6 bases). Trimming cost V 6 bases and J 0 bases, with 21 bases left between them. This CDR3 is 18 amino acids long. CDR1 and CDR2 from the germline V gene are MNHEY and SVGEGT. CDR3 bases: TGTGCCAGCAGAGACCCGGGACACTCGGGGAGCTCCTACAATGAGCAGTTCTTC. This sequence encodes CASRDPGHSGSSYNEQFF.

This clonotype was recorded many times. V is TRBV10-3 and J is TRBJ1-5; D gene ambiguous. The CDR3 runs 14 residues. The V gene lost 8 bases and the J gene lost 7 bases, with 18 bases spanning the gap. Germline V lookup: CDR1 ENHRY, CDR2 SYGVKD. The CDR3 nucleotides are TGTGCCATCCCCTTGTGGAGGGTAAGCCAGCCCCAGCATTTT. Translation gives CAIPLWRVSQPQHF.

This clonotype appeared many times. V is TRBV28 and J is TRBJ2-7, with 12 bases aligning to TRBD2. The CDR3 length is 16 residues. Germline loops: CDR1 MDHEN, CDR2 SYDVKM. With V trimmed by 1 base and J by 2 bases, 3 bases remained unmatched. The CDR3 here is CASSLSSGGAAYEQYF. The CDR3 DNA reads as TGTGCCAGCAGTTTATCTAGCGGGGGGGCCGCCTACGAGCAGTACTTC.

This clonotype has a handful of counts. The rearrangement joins TRBV6-5 to TRBJ2-3, with TRBD2 matching over 7 bases. With V trimmed by 2 bases and J by 8 bases, 10 bases remained unmatched. The V gene's germline CDR1 is MNHEY and CDR2 SVGAGI. There are 15 residues in the CDR3. The CDR3 spells CASSYEAGVGVTQYF. CDR3 nucleotides: TGTGCCAGCAGTTACGAGGCGGGAGTTGGTGTTACGCAGTATTTT.

This clonotype was counted only a few times. The V gene is TRBV7-9, the J gene TRBJ2-2; 9 bases agree with TRBD1. Germline V gene data show CDR1 as SEHNR and CDR2 as FQNEAQ (reference sequence). There are 17 residues in the CDR3. With V trimmed by 7 bases and J by 8 bases, 17 bases remained unmatched. The CDR3 spells CASTLRQGTGLPGELFF. CDR3 nucleotide sequence: TGTGCCAGCACCCTAAGGCAAGGGACAGGGCTACCGGGGGAGCTGTTTTTT.

This clonotype was picked up many times. The chain joins TRBV7-9 to TRBJ2-7; 9 nucleotides match TRBD2. V trimming: 4 bases; J trimming: 4 bases; junction bases outside the gene matches: 8. The CDR3 has 15 residues. Germline values: CDR1 SEHNR, CDR2 FQNEAQ (reference sequence). CDR3 in amino acids: CASSSQREVKYEQYF. The CDR3 bases are TGTGCCAGCAGCTCCCAGCGGGAGGTGAAGTACGAGCAGTACTTC.